The clone carrying this T cell receptor (beta chain) has only a few counts. Its cognate antigen is unknown. This CDR3 contains 12 residues. Germline values: CDR1 SGHRS, CDR2 YFSETQ. The V and J ends lost 0 bases and 3 bases respectively, with 3 bases between them. As for treatment: 10-day PBMC culture with coronavirus spike peptide pools or control peptides (ViraFEST assay). Using peptide pools, antigen-specific T cells were expanded in ViraFEST before TCRs were sequenced. An Oncomine TCR Beta short-read assay was used to sequence the DNA from cultured CD4+ T cells. TCRdb reprocessed the PCR reads via MiXCR and lists one record per CDR3 protein. The sample has approximately 12,000 distinct CDR3 sequences, around 46% seen once. This sample stems from a study of vaccination and CD4 T cells after COVID-19. Whole-study context: Convalescent patients had positive nasal swab PCR results for SARS-CoV-2. Disease was mild in 8 to 10 and severe in one. Post-COVID draws came a median approximately 93 days after diagnosis (range 35 to 161). The cells in question were stimulated using overlapping spike peptides derived from SARS-CoV-2, HCoV-NL63, HCoV-OC43 and HCoV-229E.

V usage is TRBV5-1 and J usage is TRBJ1-1; D gene unclear. Sequenced: CD4+ T cells from blood, cultured in vitro. The sequence came from a human donor who had recovered from COVID-19. This CDR3 is CASSLGDTEAFF. The CDR3 region has the DNA TGCGCCAGCAGCTTGGGCGACACTGAAGCTTTCTTT. The variable domain in full, with the rest retrieved from reference TRBV5-1 and TRBJ1-1, is KAGVTQTPRYLIKTRGQQVTLSCSPISGHRSVSWYQQTPGQGLQFLFEYFSETQRNKGNFPGRFSGRQFSNSRSEMNVSTLELGDSALYLCASSLGDTEAFFGQGTRLTVV.